This T cell receptor beta chain came from a study of radiation and T cells in renal cell carcinoma. About the research overall: Nephrectomy followed 15 Gy stereotactic body radiation by 4 weeks.

This clone occurred once. Its antigen is still unknown. The CDR3 has 16 amino acids. The trim removed 5 bases at V and 3 bases at J, leaving 6 bases unmatched. Germline loops: CDR1 SQVTM, CDR2 ANQGSEA. TCRdb's table, derived via immunoSEQ multiplex PCR, lists solely in-frame clones and lacks some. Of about 61,000 clones in the sample, approximately 80% were seen once. Findings and limits, study-wide: Without pretreatment biopsies, baseline tumor clonotype presence was undetermined.

This sample's time point: baseline pretreatment blood. Documented treatment: 15 Gy SBRT to primary tumor, nephrectomy 4 weeks later. Sequencing was performed on blood, taken from a patient whose treatment included radiotherapy and nephrectomy. This chain links TRBV29-1 with TRBJ2-1; TRBD2 matches at 14 bases. The receptor comes from a man aged 55 to 70 with renal cell carcinoma. The CDR3 loop reads CSVTGLAGGRYNEQFF. The DNA for the CDR3 is TGCAGCGTTACAGGACTAGCGGGGGGCCGCTACAATGAGCAGTTCTTC.